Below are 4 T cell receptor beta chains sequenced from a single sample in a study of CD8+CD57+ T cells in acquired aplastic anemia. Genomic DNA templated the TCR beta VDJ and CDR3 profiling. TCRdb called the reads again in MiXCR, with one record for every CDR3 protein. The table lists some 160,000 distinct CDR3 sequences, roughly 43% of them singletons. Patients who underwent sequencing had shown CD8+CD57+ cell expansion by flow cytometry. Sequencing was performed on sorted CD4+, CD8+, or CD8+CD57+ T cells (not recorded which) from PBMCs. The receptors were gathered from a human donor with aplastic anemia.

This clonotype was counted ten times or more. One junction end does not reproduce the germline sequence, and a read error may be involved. The CDR3 DNA reads TGTGCCAGCAGTCCCGGTGGGGGCAACCAGCCCCAGCATTTT. As protein: CASSPGGGNQPQHF. The chain couples TRBV6-1 to TRBJ1-5; D might be TRBD1 (6 bases). Germline V gives CDR1 MNHNS, CDR2 SASEGT. This CDR3 is 14 amino acids long.

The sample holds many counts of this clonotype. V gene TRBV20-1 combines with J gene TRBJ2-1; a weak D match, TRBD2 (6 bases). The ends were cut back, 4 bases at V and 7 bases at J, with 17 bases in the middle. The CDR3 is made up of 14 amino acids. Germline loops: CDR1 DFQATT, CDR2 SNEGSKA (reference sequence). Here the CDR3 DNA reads TGCAGTGCTACTCCGGGACTCGGTGTTAATGAGCAGTTCTTC. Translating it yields CSATPGLGVNEQFF.

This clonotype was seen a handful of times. CDR3 nucleotide sequence: TGCAGTGCCAGAACAGGGGGCGGCCAGCCCCAGCATTTT. This sequence encodes CSARTGGGQPQHF. This sequence joins TRBV20-1 and TRBJ1-5; TRBD1 aligns across 9 bases. Germline assignment: CDR1 DFQATT and CDR2 SNEGSKA (reference sequence). This CDR3 comprises 13 residues. J was trimmed by 7 bases and V by 6 bases; bases with no gene match: 7.

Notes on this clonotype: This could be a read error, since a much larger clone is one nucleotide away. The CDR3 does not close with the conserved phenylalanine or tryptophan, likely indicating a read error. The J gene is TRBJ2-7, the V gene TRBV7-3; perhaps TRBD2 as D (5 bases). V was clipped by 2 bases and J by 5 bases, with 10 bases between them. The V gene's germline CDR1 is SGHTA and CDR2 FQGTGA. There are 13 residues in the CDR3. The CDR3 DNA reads TGTGCCAGCAGCTTATCCCGGGGTGACGAGCAGTACCTC. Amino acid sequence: CASSLSRGDEQYL.